The rows below give T cell receptor beta chains drawn from one sample of a study of blood T cell repertoires in COVID-19. The data were produced by immunoSEQ multiplex PCR, yet TCRdb's version contains in-frame clones alone and is incomplete. The table shows approximately 230,000 clones, with about nine tenths occurring only once. Material for sequencing was peripheral blood. All receptors come from a man in his thirties or forties who had recovered from COVID-19. The CDR3 runs from the conserved cysteine through the conserved F or W. Fields, in order: CDR3 length, V gene, J gene, D gene, clone size, CDR3 protein, CDR3 DNA. The D gene is left open where the match is weak. Rows give clone size only sometimes, using once, few, many, or a class for an expanded clone.

>15|TRBV5-1|TRBJ1-1|.|.
CASSLWGQGYTEAFF
TGCGCCAGCTCCCTTTGGGGCCAGGGCTACACTGAAGCTTTCTTT
>14|TRBV19|TRBJ2-7|TRBD1|few
CASSIAGQAYEQYF
TGTGCCAGTAGTATAGCGGGACAGGCCTACGAGCAGTACTTC
>14|TRBV7-2|TRBJ1-4|TRBD1|once
CASSTTGVPEKLFF
TGTGCCAGCAGCACGACAGGGGTCCCTGAAAAACTGTTTTTT
>13|TRBV19|TRBJ1-1|.|.
CASRRDRTLKAFF
TGTGCCAGTAGGAGAGACAGAACGTTAAAAGCTTTCTTT
>13|TRBV11-2|TRBJ1-5|.|few
CASSLNIGQPQHF
TGTGCCAGCAGCTTAAATATCGGTCAGCCCCAGCATTTT
>12|TRBV12-3/TRBV12-4|TRBJ2-7|.|.
CASSLMRYEQYF
TGTGCCAGCAGTTTAATGCGGTACGAGCAGTACTTC
>15|TRBV21-1|TRBJ1-5|.|.
CASSTGHLSNQPQHF
TGTGCCAGCAGCACGGGACACCTTAGCAATCAGCCCCAGCATTTT
>13|TRBV10-3|TRBJ2-7|.|few
CAISDSLSYEQYF
TGTGCCATCAGTGATTCCCTCTCCTACGAGCAGTACTTC
>16|TRBV5-1|TRBJ1-1|.|.
CASSIGGWAVNTEAFF
TGCGCCAGCTCAATAGGGGGTTGGGCCGTTAACACTGAAGCTTTCTTT
>16|TRBV20-1|TRBJ1-5|TRBD1|.
CSASRPGTGGDQPQHF
TGCAGTGCTAGTCGTCCCGGGACAGGGGGGGATCAGCCCCAGCATTTT
>15|TRBV7-2|TRBJ1-2|TRBD1|.
CASSPRTGKPYGYTF
TGTGCCAGCAGCCCCCGGACAGGGAAGCCCTATGGCTACACCTTC
>15|TRBV7-9|TRBJ1-2|TRBD1|.
CASSILGQPSYGYTF
TGTGCCAGCAGCATACTGGGACAGCCCAGCTATGGCTACACCTTC
>14|TRBV9|TRBJ1-6|.|.
CASSLTDNNSPLHF
TGTGCCAGCAGCTTAACAGATAATAATTCACCCCTCCACTTT
>16|TRBV9|TRBJ2-2|TRBD1|.
CASSPWDRGVPGELFF
TGTGCCAGCAGCCCTTGGGACAGGGGGGTTCCCGGGGAGCTGTTTTTT
>15|TRBV6-2/TRBV6-3|TRBJ1-2|TRBD1|.
CASSYTRDSFYGYTF
TGTGCCAGCAGTTACACACGGGACAGCTTCTATGGCTACACCTTC
>15|TRBV11-2|TRBJ2-3|TRBD1|once
CASSLRGQGTDTQYF
TGTGCCAGCAGCTTAAGGGGACAGGGTACAGATACGCAGTATTTT
>13|TRBV11-2|TRBJ1-2|.|once
CASSLDGQYGYTF
TGTGCCAGCAGCTTAGATGGGCAGTATGGCTACACCTTC
>15|TRBV7-9|TRBJ1-3|.|.
CASTPWGGLGNTIYF
TGTGCCAGCACTCCCTGGGGGGGGCTCGGAAACACCATATATTTT
>15|TRBV7-8|TRBJ1-6|TRBD1|few
CASSLDRGGNSPLHF
TGTGCCAGCAGCTTAGACAGGGGTGGTAATTCACCCCTCCACTTT
>16|TRBV4-2|TRBJ1-2|TRBD1|.
CASSQAGTDSSRGYTF
TGTGCCAGCAGCCAAGCAGGGACAGATTCTTCTCGAGGCTACACCTTC
>15|TRBV25-1|TRBJ1-6|TRBD1|.
CASSAGQGERSPLHF
TGTGCCAGCAGTGCGGGACAGGGGGAGCGGTCACCCCTCCACTTT
>12|TRBV24-1|TRBJ1-2|.|few
CATSDTPYGYTF
TGTGCCACCAGTGATACTCCCTATGGCTACACCTTC
>13|TRBV11-2|TRBJ2-5|.|.
CASSFASQETQYF
TGTGCCAGCAGCTTCGCGAGCCAAGAGACCCAGTACTTC
>15|TRBV4-2|TRBJ1-2|.|once
CASSQEASSRGGYTF
TGTGCCAGCAGCCAAGAGGCCAGCTCCCGGGGTGGCTACACCTTC
>13|TRBV10-2|TRBJ2-1|.|.
CASGRQGGNEQFF
TGCGCCAGCGGAAGACAGGGAGGAAATGAGCAGTTCTTC
>15|TRBV5-1|TRBJ1-3|.|.
CASSSQQGPGNTIYF
TGCGCCAGCAGCTCCCAACAGGGACCTGGAAACACCATATATTTT